This TCR beta chain was recovered during a study of T cells in Graves' hyperthyroidism and ophthalmopathy. Overall study results and limits: Ophthalmopathy was separated from stable hyperthyroidism by a 13 V-J model.

The CDR3 has 15 amino acids. The germline V gene has CDR1 DFQATT and CDR2 SNEGSKA (reference sequence). TCR beta CDR3 regions were amplified from RNA transcripts. A set of HTBI primers served as the primers for a first-round RT-PCR of the TCR CDR3. TCRdb called the multiplex PCR reads again in MiXCR, with one record for every CDR3 protein. Of around 300,000 distinct CDR3 sequences listed, approximately 18% are singletons. Each diagnosis was grounded in clinical symptoms, serum thyroxine and TRAb, thyroid ultrasound, and orbital computed tomography. Regarding this clonotype: Antigen: not known. This may come from a read error, since a much larger clone is one base off.

This chain connects TRBV20-1 to TRBJ2-1; 9 bases align to TRBD2. Sequencing used blood. This sequence originates from a man between 50 and 59 years old with Graves' ophthalmopathy. The CDR3 region has the DNA TGCGGTGCTAGAGATCAGCCTAGCGGGACCGGTGAGCAGTTCTTC. It specifies CGARDQPSGTGEQFF.